Presented here are 17 T cell receptor delta chains from one specimen sequenced in a study of γδ T cells in repeated Plasmodium falciparum infection (dated by TCRdb to the early 2020s). Vgamma9/Vdelta2+ and Vdelta2-negative gammadelta T cell populations were flow-sorted from peripheral blood mononuclear cells for bulk TCR repertoire analysis. Libraries were constructed by multiplex PCR. Sequencing used an Illumina MiSeq. TCRdb reprocessed the public data with the CATT caller; entries with the same nucleotide sequence were combined afterwards. For this sample there are 45,000 to 50,000 delta-chain clones; 1.5% to 2% appear just once. The ten largest account for 8.6% of the sample. Sequenced material: gamma-delta T cells from blood. The source of these receptors is a pool of human donors (malaria-infected and uninfected, not separated).

Concerning this clone itself: A far larger clone is one nucleotide away, so this likely arose from a read error. Other nucleotide sequences in the sample specify the same CDR3. The chain combines TRDV1 with TRDJ1, with D perhaps matching TRDD3 (5 bases). No J gene is reported in TCRdb; it was inferred here by comparing the DNA with germline. Germline-derived CDR1 and CDR2 are TSWWSYY and QGS. CDR3 size: 19 residues. V was trimmed by 5 bases and J by 0 bases, leaving 25 bases between them. The chain's CDR3 is CALGHTSSWVVLYTDKLIF. In DNA form, the CDR3 reads TGTGCTCTTGGGCATACTTCAAGCTGGGTGGTTCTATACACCGATAAACTCATCTTT.

This clone has a count of ten or more. The amino acid sequence in TCRdb belongs to a much larger clone and departs from this DNA's translation at residue 11, likely a sequencing read error; the sequence shown is translated from the DNA. CDR3 sequence (DNA): TGTGCTCTTGGGGAACTTTACCGACAGAGCCATAAACTCATCTTT. Protein product: CALGELYRQSHKLIF. The J gene is TRDJ1, the V gene TRDV1; D not certain. The CDR3 loop spans 15 amino acids. Germline values: CDR1 TSWWSYY, CDR2 QGS. V lost 0 bases and J 6 bases, leaving 14 bases between the germline ends.

This clone was seen only a few times. TCRdb has a much larger clone's protein, which differs at residue 5 from the translation of this DNA, likely because of a read error; what is shown is the protein translated from the DNA. The chain combines TRDV2 with TRDJ1, with 13 bases identical to TRDD3. The J gene, not given by TCRdb, was assigned here from a germline match of the nucleotide sequence. Germline V gene lookup returns CDR1 GEAIGNYY and CDR2 EKD. The trim removed 3 bases at V and 0 bases at J, leaving 6 bases unmatched. CDR3 length: 17 residues. CDR3 sequence (DNA): TGTGCCTGTGACCCACTGGGGGATACGGGGGACACCGATAAACTCATCTTT. It translates to CACDPLGDTGDTDKLIF.

This clone was seen a handful of times. The protein TCRdb lists belongs to a much larger clone and differs from this DNA's translation at residue 6, which points to a read error; the protein shown is made from the DNA. The chain couples TRDV1 to TRDJ1; D not resolved. Here the J gene came from matching the DNA to germline, since TCRdb omits it. This CDR3 has 17 residues. V was pared by 1 base and J by 0 bases, with 15 bases between. Germline V CDR1 and CDR2: TSWWSYY, QGS. The CDR3 nucleotides read TGTGCTCTTGGGGAACCCGCCAGGGGCCCGGACACCGATAAACTCATCTTT. Protein: CALGEPARGPDTDKLIF.

The sample holds many counts of this clone. A read error may explain this, as a much larger clone is one base away. Additional DNA sequences in this sample encode the identical CDR3. The gene calls are TRDV1 and TRDJ3; maybe TRDD2 (6 bases). Germline matching of the DNA provided the J gene here, since TCRdb leaves it blank. The CDR3 contains 22 residues. Germline CDR1 is TSWWSYY and CDR2 is QGS. CDR3 sequence (DNA): TGTGCTCTTGGGGGACTTCCTCCGGGGTACCTACCGAGCTCCTGGGACACCAGACAGATGTTTTTC. Residues: CALGGLPPGYLPSSWDTRQMFF.

Concerning this clone itself: TCRdb's protein and the translated DNA diverge at residue 19; the protein reported here is the translation of the DNA. CDR3 in DNA: TGTGCTCTTGGGGAAAGGCCCCCCCTCACTTCTCCTACTGGAGGCTCAAGGCGCACCGATAAACTCATCTTT. The encoded protein is CALGERPPLTSPTGGSRRTDKLIF. The chain uses TRDV1 and TRDJ1; TRDD2 is a possible D gene (6 bases). The J gene is absent in TCRdb and was assigned here via DNA matching to germline. The CDR3 has 24 residues. The germline V gene encodes CDR1 TSWWSYY and CDR2 QGS. V lost 2 bases, J lost 1 base, and 38 bases lay in between.

Notes on this clone: The protein TCRdb gives is from a much larger clone and does not agree with this DNA's translation at residue 22, likely a read error; the protein shown here comes from the DNA. The gene calls are TRDV1 and TRDJ1, with 13 nucleotides matching TRDD3. The CDR3 has 24 amino acids. Germline CDR1 is TSWWSYY and CDR2 is QGS. The CDR3 nucleotides read TGTGCTCTTGGGCCTAAAAGCCTTTTCCCCGTCGACTGGGGGATACGCCCAAACACCGATAAACCCATCTTT. Amino acids: CALGPKSLFPVDWGIRPNTDKPIF.

In the case of this clone: TCRdb records a much larger clone's protein for this DNA, with a difference at residue 19 that likely arises from a read error; the protein given is the translation of the DNA. Called V gene: TRDV1; the J gene was not called; the table gives TRDD3 as D, unverified against the DNA. Germline CDR1 and CDR2: TSWWSYY and QGS. The CDR3 sequence is 21 residues long. The CDR3, as DNA: TGTGCTCTTGGGGAATTCACGGCGGTACTGGGGGATACTGTCGTCATGGATAAACCCATCTTT. Protein sequence: CALGEFTAVLGDTVVMDKPIF.

This clone was seen repeatedly, ten times or more. Distinct nucleotide sequences in the sample also encode this CDR3. This chain links TRDV1 with TRDJ4; perhaps TRDD2 as D (9 bases). Trimming left V 9 bases short and J 0 bases short, with 35 bases between. The length of the CDR3 is 20 residues. Germline V gene lookup returns CDR1 TSWWSYY and CDR2 QGS. The CDR3 here is CALLGPLLPTRGISARPLIF. CDR3 coding DNA: TGTGCTCTACTTGGTCCCCTCCTTCCTACTAGGGGGATATCTGCCAGACCCCTGATCTTT.

Ten or more counts support this clone. Mismatch with germline at one junction end may stem from a read error. This chain joins TRDV1 and TRDJ1, with TRDD3 matching over 10 bases. This CDR3 is 19 amino acids long. Germline-derived CDR1 and CDR2 are TSWWSYY and QGS. The CDR3 bases are TGTGCTCTTGGTGAACTGGGTTCTTGGGGGATACTAGACGGCGACAAACTCATCTTT. This sequence encodes CALGELGSWGILDGDKLIF.

Remarks on this clone: The protein that TCRdb holds for this DNA derives from a much larger clone and differs from the translated DNA at residue 5, which likely indicates a read error; the protein shown here is translated from the DNA. The chain uses TRDV1 and TRDJ1; 10 bases fit TRDD3. The J gene is not listed in TCRdb, so it was assigned here from a DNA match to germline. This CDR3 has 20 amino acids. V shed 4 bases and J 8 bases; nucleotides not matched to a gene: 25. CDR1 and CDR2 (germline): TSWWSYY, QGS. The DNA for the CDR3 is TGTGCTCTTGGGGGAAATTCCTGCGGCCTTCTCCTGTGGGGGATACAGAAACTCATCTTT. This translates into CALGGNSCGLLLWGIQKLIF.

This clone was seen at least ten times. No J gene call was made, and the V gene is TRDV1; TRDD3 is taken as the D call from the table, unchecked against the DNA. The length of the CDR3 is 16 residues. Germline V gene lookup returns CDR1 TSWWSYY and CDR2 QGS. CDR3 nucleotides: TGTGCTCTTGGGATATGGACGGGCCTGGGGGACCCAGGCCTCATCTTT. Its translation is CALGIWTGLGDPGLIF.

Ten or more counts support this clone. This chain joins TRDV2 and TRDJ1, with 8 nucleotides matching TRDD3. The trim removed 0 bases at V and 0 bases at J, leaving 11 bases unmatched. This CDR3 has 18 amino acids. Per germline, CDR1 GEAIGNYY and CDR2 EKD. This CDR3 is CACDTVSGGTKYTDKLIF. CDR3 sequence (DNA): TGTGCCTGTGACACCGTTTCTGGGGGAACGAAATACACCGATAAACTCATCTTT.

This clone was recorded many times. The junction and the germline gene differ at one end; a read error may be behind it. This chain links TRDV1 with TRDJ1; D gene uncertain. Per germline, CDR1 TSWWSYY and CDR2 QGS. This CDR3 has 13 amino acids. The CDR3 reads CALGSHFSDKLIF. CDR3 DNA sequence: TGTGCTCTTGGGTCCCACTTCTCCGATAAGCTCATCTTT.

This clone was observed many times. For this DNA, TCRdb reports the protein of a much larger clone, which diverges at residue 13, most likely from a read error; the protein presented here is translated directly from the DNA. The chain is built from TRDV1 and TRDJ1; 9 positions agree with TRDD3. V lost 2 bases to trimming and J lost 3 bases; unmatched junction nucleotides: 22. The V gene's germline CDR1 is TSWWSYY and CDR2 QGS. The CDR3 has 21 amino acids. The CDR3 loop is CALGEADRPFHCAGGSDKLIF. As DNA, the CDR3 is TGTGCTCTTGGGGAAGCCGACCGGCCCTTCCATTGTGCTGGGGGATCCGATAAACTCATCTTT.

This clone came up a few times. The TCRdb protein, from a much larger clone, departs from this DNA's translation at residue 17, likely by read error; the protein shown derives from the DNA. The rearrangement links TRDV1 to TRDJ1; TRDD3 matches 10 bases. TCRdb records no J gene; here it was assigned by comparing the DNA to germline. CDR3 length: 23 residues. From germline, CDR1 is TSWWSYY and CDR2 QGS. Trimming took 1 base from V and 0 from J; bases not matched to a gene: 23. CDR3 coding DNA: TGTGCTCTTGGGGAACGGTATCCTACAGGAGGGTGGGGGATACCCCCCCACACCGATAAACTCATCTTT. Translation gives CALGERYPTGGWGIPPHTDKLIF.

This clone was seen only a few times. A read error is likely here: a far larger clone is one base away. The sample has other DNA sequences that encode this CDR3 too. The V and J genes are TRDV1 and TRDJ1; 13 nucleotides line up with TRDD3. Germline matching of the DNA provided the J gene here, since TCRdb leaves it blank. CDR3 size: 21 residues. Looked up from germline, CDR1 is TSWWSYY and CDR2 is QGS. V trimming: 3 bases; J trimming: 0 bases; junction bases outside the gene matches: 16. DNA for the CDR3: TGTGCTCTTGGGGATCTAGACGGTACTGGGGGATACGTCATATACACCGATAAACTCATCTTT. It encodes CALGDLDGTGGYVIYTDKLIF.